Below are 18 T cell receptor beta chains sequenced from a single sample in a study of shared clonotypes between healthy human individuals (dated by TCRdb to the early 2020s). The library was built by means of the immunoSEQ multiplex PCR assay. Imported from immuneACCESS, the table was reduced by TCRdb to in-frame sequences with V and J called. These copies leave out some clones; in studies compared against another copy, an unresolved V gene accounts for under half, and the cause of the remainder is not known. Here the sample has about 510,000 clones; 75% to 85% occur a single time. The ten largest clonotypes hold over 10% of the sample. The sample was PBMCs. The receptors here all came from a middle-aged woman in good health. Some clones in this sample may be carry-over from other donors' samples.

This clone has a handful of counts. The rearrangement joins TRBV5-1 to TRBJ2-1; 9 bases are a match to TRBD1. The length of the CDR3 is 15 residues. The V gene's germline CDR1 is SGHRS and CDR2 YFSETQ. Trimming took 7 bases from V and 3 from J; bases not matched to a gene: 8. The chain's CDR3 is CASRQDRGNYNEQFF. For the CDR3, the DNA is TGCGCCAGCCGGCAGGACAGGGGAAACTACAATGAGCAGTTCTTC.

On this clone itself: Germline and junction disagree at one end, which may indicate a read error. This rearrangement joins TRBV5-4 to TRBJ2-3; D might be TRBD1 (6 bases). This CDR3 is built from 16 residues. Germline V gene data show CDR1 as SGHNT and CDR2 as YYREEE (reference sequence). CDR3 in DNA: TGTGCCAGCAGTCCCGGACAGCTCTCTAGCACGGATACGCAGTATTTT. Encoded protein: CASSPGQLSSTDTQYF.

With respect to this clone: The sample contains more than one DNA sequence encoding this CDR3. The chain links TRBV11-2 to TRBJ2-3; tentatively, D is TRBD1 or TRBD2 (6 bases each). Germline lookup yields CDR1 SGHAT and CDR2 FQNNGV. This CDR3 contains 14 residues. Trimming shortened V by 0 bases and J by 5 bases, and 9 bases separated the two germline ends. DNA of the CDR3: TGTGCCAGCAGCTTAGAACGGGGGCAAGATACGCAGTATTTT. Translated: CASSLERGQDTQYF.

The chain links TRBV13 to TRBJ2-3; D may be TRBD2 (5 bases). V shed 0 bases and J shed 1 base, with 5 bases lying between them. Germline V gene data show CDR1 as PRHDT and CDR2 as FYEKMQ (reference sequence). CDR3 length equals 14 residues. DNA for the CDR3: TGTGCCAGCAGCTTAGGAGCGGGCACAGATACGCAGTATTTT. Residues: CASSLGAGTDTQYF. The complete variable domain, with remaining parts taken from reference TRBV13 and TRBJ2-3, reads AAGVIQSPRHLIKEKRETATLKCYPIPRHDTVYWYQQGPGQDPQFLISFYEKMQSDKGSIPDRFSAQQFSDYHSELNMSSLELGDSALYFCASSLGAGTDTQYFGPGTRLTVL.

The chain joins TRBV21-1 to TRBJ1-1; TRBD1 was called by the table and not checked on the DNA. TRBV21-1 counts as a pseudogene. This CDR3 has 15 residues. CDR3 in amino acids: CASSKWGGQNTEAFF. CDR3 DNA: TGTGCCAGCAGCAAATGGGGCGGACAGAACACTGAAGCTTTCTTT.

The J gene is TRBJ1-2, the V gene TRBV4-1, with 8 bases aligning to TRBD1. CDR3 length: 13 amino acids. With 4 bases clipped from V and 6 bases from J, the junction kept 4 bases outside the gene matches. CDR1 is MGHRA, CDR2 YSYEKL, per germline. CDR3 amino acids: CASSPAGGDGYTF. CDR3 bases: TGCGCCAGCAGCCCGGCAGGGGGCGATGGCTACACCTTC.

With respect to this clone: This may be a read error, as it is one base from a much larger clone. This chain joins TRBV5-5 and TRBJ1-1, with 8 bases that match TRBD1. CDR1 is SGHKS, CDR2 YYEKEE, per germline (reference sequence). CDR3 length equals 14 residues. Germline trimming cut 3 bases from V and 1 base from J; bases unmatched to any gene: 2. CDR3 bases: TGTGCCAGCAGCTACGGGACAGGGAACACTGAAGCTTTCTTT. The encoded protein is CASSYGTGNTEAFF.

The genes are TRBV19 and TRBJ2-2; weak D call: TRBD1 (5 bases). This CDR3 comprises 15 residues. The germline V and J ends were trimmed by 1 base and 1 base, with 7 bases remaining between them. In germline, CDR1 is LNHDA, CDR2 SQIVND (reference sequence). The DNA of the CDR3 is TGTGCCAGTAGTATAGGACAGCTGAACACCGGGGAGCTGTTTTTT. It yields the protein CASSIGQLNTGELFF.

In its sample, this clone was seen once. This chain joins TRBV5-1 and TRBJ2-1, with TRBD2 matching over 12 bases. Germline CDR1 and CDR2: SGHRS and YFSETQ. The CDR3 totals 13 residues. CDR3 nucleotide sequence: TGCGCTTCTAGGGGGCTAGCGGGAGGGGAGCAGTTCTTC. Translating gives CASRGLAGGEQFF.

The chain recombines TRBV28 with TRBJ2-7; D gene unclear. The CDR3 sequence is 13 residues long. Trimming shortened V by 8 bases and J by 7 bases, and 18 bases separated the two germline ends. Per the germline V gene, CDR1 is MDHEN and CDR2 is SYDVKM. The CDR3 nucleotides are TGTGCCAGCCTCAAGGGCTCCCCTCTGGAGCAGTACTTC. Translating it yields CASLKGSPLEQYF.

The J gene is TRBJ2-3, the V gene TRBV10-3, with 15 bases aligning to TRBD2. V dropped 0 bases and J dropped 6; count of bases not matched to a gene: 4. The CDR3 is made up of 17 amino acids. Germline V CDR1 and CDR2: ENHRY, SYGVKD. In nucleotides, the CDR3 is TGTGCCATCAGTGAGTCGGGGACTAGCGGGAGGCGGGATACGCAGTATTTT. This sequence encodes CAISESGTSGRRDTQYF.

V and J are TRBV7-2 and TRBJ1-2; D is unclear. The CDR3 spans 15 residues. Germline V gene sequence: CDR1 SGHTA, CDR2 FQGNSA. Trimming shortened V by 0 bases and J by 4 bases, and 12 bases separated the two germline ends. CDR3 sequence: CASSLARIGRYGYTF. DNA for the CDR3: TGTGCCAGCAGCTTAGCCCGAATAGGGCGCTATGGCTACACCTTC.

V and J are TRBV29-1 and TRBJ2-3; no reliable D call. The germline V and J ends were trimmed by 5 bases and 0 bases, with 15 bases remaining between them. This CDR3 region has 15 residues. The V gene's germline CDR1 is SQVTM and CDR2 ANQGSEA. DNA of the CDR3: TGCAGCGTTATCCCCCCCCAGACTAGCACAGATACGCAGTATTTT. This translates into CSVIPPQTSTDTQYF.

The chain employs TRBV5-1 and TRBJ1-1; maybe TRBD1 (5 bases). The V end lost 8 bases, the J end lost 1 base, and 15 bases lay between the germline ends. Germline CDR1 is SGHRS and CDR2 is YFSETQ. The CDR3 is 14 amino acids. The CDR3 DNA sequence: TGCGCCAGTTCTTCGCCGACAGCGAACACTGAAGCTTTCTTT. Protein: CASSSPTANTEAFF.

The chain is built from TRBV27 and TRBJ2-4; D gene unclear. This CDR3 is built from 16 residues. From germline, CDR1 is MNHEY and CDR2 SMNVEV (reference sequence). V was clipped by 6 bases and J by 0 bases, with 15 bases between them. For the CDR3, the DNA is TGTGCCAGCAGCCCCATGGACCTTACAGCCAAAAACATTCAGTACTTC. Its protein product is CASSPMDLTAKNIQYF.

The CDR3 DNA sequence: TGTGCCAGCAGTAGACTAGCGGAAAGCACAGATACGCAGTATTTT. As protein: CASSRLAESTDTQYF. The chain combines TRBV6-6 with TRBJ2-3; TRBD2 matches 9 bases. The germline gives CDR1 MNHNY, CDR2 SVGAGI (reference sequence). V lost 5 bases, J lost 0 bases, and 3 bases stayed unmatched. This CDR3 has 15 amino acids.

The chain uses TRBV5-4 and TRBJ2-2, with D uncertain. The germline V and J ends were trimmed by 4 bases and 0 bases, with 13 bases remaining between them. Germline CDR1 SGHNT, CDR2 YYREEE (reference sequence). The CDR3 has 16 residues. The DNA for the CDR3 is TGTGCCAGCAGCAGCCTCAGCCCCGCGAACACCGGGGAGCTGTTTTTT. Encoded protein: CASSSLSPANTGELFF.

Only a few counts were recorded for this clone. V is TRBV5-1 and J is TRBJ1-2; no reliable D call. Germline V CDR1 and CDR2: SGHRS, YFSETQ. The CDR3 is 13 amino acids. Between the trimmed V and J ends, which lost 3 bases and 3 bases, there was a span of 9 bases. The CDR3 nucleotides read TGCGCCAGCAGCTCCGGACGCGACTATGGCTACACCTTC. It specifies CASSSGRDYGYTF.